The 20 T cell receptor beta chains below all came from one sample that was sequenced in a study of shared clonotypes between healthy human individuals. Terminally differentiated effector memory CD45RA+ cells were left out of the naive CD8 fraction, which was CD45RO-negative and positively selected for CCR7. Sequencing was performed with immunoSEQ multiplex PCR; in TCRdb, only in-frame clones are kept and a portion is missing. The data hold 600,000 or so clones, with roughly 98% observed a single time. Sequencing input: naive CD8+ T cells sorted from blood. The receptor set was obtained from a man aged 25-45 years in good health.

The V and J genes are TRBV2 and TRBJ2-1; D may match TRBD1 or TRBD2 (5 bases each). Germline assignment: CDR1 SNHLY and CDR2 FYNNEI. This CDR3 region has 12 residues. As DNA, the CDR3 is TGTGCACTCCGGGGCCCTTACAATGAGCAGTTCTTC. As protein: CALRGPYNEQFF.

This rearrangement joins TRBV19 to TRBJ2-7, with 7 bases fitting TRBD1. Germline V CDR1 and CDR2: LNHDA, SQIVND (reference sequence). This CDR3 is 14 amino acids long. V was clipped by 3 bases and J by 5 bases; unmatched bases: 7. As DNA, the CDR3 is TGTGCCAGTAGTATGGCACAGGGGTCGAACGAGCAGTACTTC. This encodes CASSMAQGSNEQYF. Filled out from reference TRBV19 and TRBJ2-7, the complete variable domain reads DGGITQSPKYLFRKEGQNVTLSCEQNLNHDAMYWYRQDPGQGLRLIYYSQIVNDFQKGDIAEGYSVSREKKESFPLTVTSAQKNPTAFYLCASSMAQGSNEQYFGPGTRLTVT.

The chain uses TRBV11-3 and TRBJ2-1, with D perhaps matching TRBD2 (6 bases). The CDR3 is made up of 15 amino acids. Germline V gives CDR1 SGHNT, CDR2 YENEEA. With 4 bases removed from V and 8 bases from J, the gap between germline ends came to 18 bases. CDR3 loop: CASSSPGRPLHEQFF. In DNA, the CDR3 is TGTGCCAGCAGCTCCCCAGGGAGGCCCTTGCATGAGCAGTTCTTC.

This chain links TRBV14 with TRBJ2-7, with D tentatively TRBD1 (6 bases). The V gene's germline CDR1 is SGHDN and CDR2 FVKESK. V was shortened by 6 bases and J by 3 bases, with 15 bases between the two germline ends. CDR3 length equals 14 residues. The CDR3, as DNA: TGTGCCAGCAGTCTAAGGCAGGGGATCTACGAGCAGTACTTC. Protein product: CASSLRQGIYEQYF. Filled out from reference TRBV14 and TRBJ2-7, the complete variable domain reads EAGVTQFPSHSVIEKGQTVTLRCDPISGHDNLYWYRRVMGKEIKFLLHFVKESKQDESGMPNNRFLAERTGGTYSTLKVQPAELEDSGVYFCASSLRQGIYEQYFGPGTRLTVT.

This rearrangement joins TRBV29-1 to TRBJ2-3; TRBD1 agrees at 9 bases. From germline, CDR1 is SQVTM and CDR2 ANQGSEA. This CDR3 is built from 14 residues. After removal of 4 bases from V and 2 bases from J, the junction contained 4 bases not matched to a gene. For the CDR3, the DNA is TGCAGCGTTGGGACAGGGGCCCCCACAGATACGCAGTATTTT. Translated: CSVGTGAPTDTQYF.

The chain recombines TRBV14 with TRBJ2-7; D gene unclear. The V end lost 1 base, the J end lost 3 bases, and 25 bases lay between the germline ends. From germline, CDR1 is SGHDN and CDR2 FVKESK. This CDR3 has 19 amino acids. This CDR3 reads CASSQGAPKRVNRDYEQYF. In DNA, the CDR3 is TGTGCCAGCAGCCAAGGGGCCCCCAAGAGAGTTAACCGCGACTACGAGCAGTACTTC.

The V and J genes are TRBV7-9 and TRBJ1-1; D is unresolved. V shed 1 base and J shed 2 bases, with 5 bases lying between them. Per the germline V gene, CDR1 is SEHNR and CDR2 is FQNEAQ (reference sequence). The CDR3 sequence is 13 residues long. Here the CDR3 reads CASSLGINTEAFF. The CDR3 DNA follows: TGTGCCAGCAGCTTAGGAATAAACACTGAAGCTTTCTTT.

The chain employs TRBV27 and TRBJ2-1; 7 positions agree with TRBD2. The germline CDR1 and CDR2 sequences are MNHEY and SMNVEV (reference sequence). This CDR3 region has 16 residues. Trimming removed 5 bases from V and 2 bases from J; junction bases left unmatched: 9. The CDR3 DNA reads as TGTGCCAGCAGTCCCTCCCCGAGCGGGACCTACAATGAGCAGTTCTTC. It codes for CASSPSPSGTYNEQFF.

The genes are TRBV6-6 and TRBJ2-7; 8 bases are a match to TRBD2. In germline, CDR1 is MNHNY, CDR2 SVGAGI (reference sequence). This CDR3 region has 15 residues. V dropped 4 bases and J dropped 4; count of bases not matched to a gene: 9. CDR3 nucleotides: TGTGCCAGCAGTTCCTCGGGAGGGCGTCAGTACGAGCAGTACTTC. Translation: CASSSSGGRQYEQYF.

The chain is built from TRBV5-1 and TRBJ1-1, with D unresolved. The germline V gene encodes CDR1 SGHRS and CDR2 YFSETQ. CDR3 size: 15 residues. V was cut by 0 bases and J by 1 base, with 10 bases left in between. The CDR3 protein is CASSLASGPNTEAFF. DNA for the CDR3: TGCGCCAGCAGCTTGGCCTCTGGCCCGAACACTGAAGCTTTCTTT.

V usage is TRBV7-6 and J usage is TRBJ2-1, with D unclear. Deletions cut 2 bases from V and 6 bases from J, with 11 bases between. CDR3 length equals 14 residues. Looked up from germline, CDR1 is SGHVS and CDR2 is FNYEAQ. The CDR3 protein is CASSLTQRRNEQFF. The CDR3 DNA reads as TGTGCCAGCAGCTTAACGCAGCGTCGCAATGAGCAGTTCTTC.

For the CDR3, the DNA is TGTGCCAGCAGCCCCGGGGTAGCGGGACAGGTCGAGCAGTACTTC. This translates into CASSPGVAGQVEQYF. The rearrangement links TRBV2 to TRBJ2-7; D is tentatively TRBD1 or TRBD2 (8 bases each). There are 15 residues in the CDR3. The V and J ends lost 6 bases and 6 bases respectively, with 21 bases between them. The germline gives CDR1 SNHLY, CDR2 FYNNEI.

The chain couples TRBV29-1 to TRBJ2-1; possible D gene TRBD1, 5 bases. The CDR3 runs 11 residues. V lost 5 bases and J 9 bases, leaving 11 bases between the germline ends. The germline V gene has CDR1 SQVTM and CDR2 ANQGSEA. The CDR3 reads CSVNQGVEQFF. The CDR3 nucleotides are TGCAGCGTTAACCAGGGCGTTGAGCAGTTCTTC.

This chain joins TRBV13 and TRBJ2-7; tentatively, D is TRBD1 or TRBD2 (5 bases each). The ends were cut back, 1 base at V and 4 bases at J, with 11 bases in the middle. CDR1 and CDR2 (germline): PRHDT, FYEKMQ (reference sequence). The CDR3 is 14 residues long. The CDR3 reads CASSLDGTGYEQYF. Here the CDR3 DNA reads TGTGCCAGCAGCTTAGACGGGACCGGTTACGAGCAGTACTTC.

Remarks on this clone: The same CDR3 is also encoded by other DNA sequences in this sample. This chain joins TRBV27 and TRBJ2-1; TRBD2 matches 14 bases. The germline CDR1 and CDR2 sequences are MNHEY and SMNVEV (reference sequence). The CDR3 loop spans 15 amino acids. Germline trimming cut 5 bases from V and 6 bases from J; bases unmatched to any gene: 3. Here the CDR3 reads CASSPGLAGVNEQFF. The CDR3 nucleotides are TGTGCCAGCAGTCCGGGACTAGCGGGAGTCAATGAGCAGTTCTTC.

The chain couples TRBV27 to TRBJ1-5, with D uncertain. This CDR3 is built from 14 residues. Germline V gene sequence: CDR1 MNHEY, CDR2 SMNVEV (reference sequence). The V end lost 2 bases, the J end lost 3 bases, and 8 bases lay between the germline ends. CDR3 protein: CASSLNRFNQPQHF. In DNA form, the CDR3 reads TGTGCCAGCAGTTTAAACAGATTCAATCAGCCCCAGCATTTT.

This clone was picked up one time. The chain recombines TRBV6-5 with TRBJ2-2; TRBD2 might be the D (6 bases). From germline, CDR1 is MNHEY and CDR2 SVGAGI. The CDR3 is made up of 14 amino acids. The V end was cut by 6 bases, the J end by 6 bases, with 14 bases between. This chain's CDR3 is CASSRVWGAGELFF. The CDR3 DNA is TGTGCCAGCAGCCGGGTTTGGGGGGCCGGGGAGCTGTTTTTT.

The chain couples TRBV19 to TRBJ2-4; no clear D gene. The V end lost 7 bases, the J end lost 3 bases, and 13 bases lay between the germline ends. From germline, CDR1 is LNHDA and CDR2 SQIVND (reference sequence). CDR3 size: 14 residues. Written as DNA, the CDR3 is TGTGCCAGTAAGATAGGGTACGGCAAAAACATTCAGTACTTC. This encodes CASKIGYGKNIQYF.

The chain employs TRBV9 and TRBJ1-2; TRBD1 matches 9 bases. V shed 4 bases, J shed 7 bases, and the junction held 14 bases outside the gene matches. The CDR3 extends over 16 amino acids. CDR1 SGDLS and CDR2 YYNGEE come from the germline V gene. Written as DNA, the CDR3 is TGTGCCAGCAGCCAAATAGGGCGAACAGGGGGCGTTGGCTACACCTTC. Residues: CASSQIGRTGGVGYTF.

The table lists this clone with a count of one. This chain connects TRBV19 to TRBJ2-1; D is undetermined. The V end was cut by 9 bases, the J end by 6 bases, with 24 bases between. The germline V gene encodes CDR1 LNHDA and CDR2 SQIVND (reference sequence). This CDR3 has 16 residues. The CDR3 loop reads CASNSVLHTSPNEQFF. CDR3 nucleotides: TGTGCCAGCAACTCAGTTTTACACACATCCCCCAATGAGCAGTTCTTC.